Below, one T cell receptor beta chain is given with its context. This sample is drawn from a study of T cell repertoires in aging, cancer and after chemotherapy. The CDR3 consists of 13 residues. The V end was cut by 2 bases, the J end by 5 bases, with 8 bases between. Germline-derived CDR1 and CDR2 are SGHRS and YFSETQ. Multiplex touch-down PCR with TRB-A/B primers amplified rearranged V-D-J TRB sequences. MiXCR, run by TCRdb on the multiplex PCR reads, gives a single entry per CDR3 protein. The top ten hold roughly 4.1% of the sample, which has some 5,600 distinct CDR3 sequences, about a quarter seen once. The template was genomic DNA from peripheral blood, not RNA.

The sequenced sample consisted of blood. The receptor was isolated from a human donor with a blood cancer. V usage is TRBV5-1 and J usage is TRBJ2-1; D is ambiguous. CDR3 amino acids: CASSLVLNNEQFF. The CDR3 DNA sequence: TGCGCCAGCAGCTTAGTACTCAACAATGAGCAGTTCTTC.